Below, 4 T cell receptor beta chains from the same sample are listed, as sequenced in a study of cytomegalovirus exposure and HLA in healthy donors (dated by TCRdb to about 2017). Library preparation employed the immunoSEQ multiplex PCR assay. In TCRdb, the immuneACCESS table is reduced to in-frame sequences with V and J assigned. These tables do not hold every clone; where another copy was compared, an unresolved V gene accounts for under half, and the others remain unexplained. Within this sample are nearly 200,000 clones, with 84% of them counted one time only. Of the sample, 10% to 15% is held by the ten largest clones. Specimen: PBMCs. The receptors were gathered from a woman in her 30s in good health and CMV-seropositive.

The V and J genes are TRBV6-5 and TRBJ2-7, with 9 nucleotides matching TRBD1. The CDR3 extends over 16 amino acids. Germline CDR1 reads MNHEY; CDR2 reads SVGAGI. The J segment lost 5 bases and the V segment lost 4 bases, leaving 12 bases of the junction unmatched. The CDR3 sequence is CASSSHRGLGSDEQYF. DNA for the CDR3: TGTGCCAGCAGTTCTCACAGGGGGCTGGGATCGGACGAGCAGTACTTC.

The CDR3 protein is CASRGWTGELTGELFF. The CDR3 region has the DNA TGTGCCAGCAGAGGTTGGACAGGGGAATTGACCGGGGAGCTGTTTTTT. This chain uses TRBV27 with TRBJ2-2, with 9 nucleotides matching TRBD1. The CDR3 is 16 residues long. The trim removed 6 bases at V and 5 bases at J, leaving 10 bases unmatched. The germline gives CDR1 MNHEY, CDR2 SMNVEV (reference sequence).

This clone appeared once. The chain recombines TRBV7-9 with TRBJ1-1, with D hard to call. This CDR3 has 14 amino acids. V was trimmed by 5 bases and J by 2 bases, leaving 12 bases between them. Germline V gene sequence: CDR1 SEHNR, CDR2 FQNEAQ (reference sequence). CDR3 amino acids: CASSPDSLNTEAFF. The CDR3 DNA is TGTGCCAGCAGCCCCGACTCATTAAACACTGAAGCTTTCTTT.

CDR3: CACQRPHLYEQYF. In DNA, the CDR3 is TGTGCCTGCCAGAGGCCTCATCTTTACGAGCAGTACTTC. V usage is TRBV30 and J usage is TRBJ2-7; D is undetermined. V was cut by 6 bases and J by 4 bases, with 16 bases left in between. This CDR3 region has 13 residues. CDR1 is GTSNPN, CDR2 SVGIG, per germline (reference sequence).